The 11 T cell receptor beta chains reported below all come from one sample, sequenced in a study of spatial heterogeneity in lung cancer. Via MiXCR, TCRdb re-called the 5' RACE reads, giving one row per CDR3 protein. Of about 78,000 distinct CDR3 sequences in the sample, around 7.8% were seen once. Time point: sample taken at primary tumor resection. The material was PBMCs, obtained at surgery. The origin of the receptors is a male donor with early-stage non-small cell lung cancer.

This clonotype has just a few counts. The genes are TRBV6-5 and TRBJ2-5; 8 bases are a match to TRBD1. Per the germline V gene, CDR1 is MNHEY and CDR2 is SVGAGI. This CDR3 comprises 13 residues. The ends lost 7 bases at V and 4 bases at J; junction bases unmatched: 5. CDR3 sequence reads: CASTIGQGETQYF. The CDR3 bases are TGTGCCAGCACCATTGGACAGGGAGAGACCCAGTACTTC.

This clonotype was seen ten or more times. CDR3 bases: TGTGCCAGCAGCTTATCTACCAACAATGAGCAGTTCTTC. Its translation: CASSLSTNNEQFF. This chain joins TRBV7-6 and TRBJ2-1; no firm D call. Germline CDR1 reads SGHVS; CDR2 reads FNYEAQ. Deletions cut 2 bases from V and 5 bases from J, with 7 bases between. There are 13 residues in the CDR3.

This clonotype has just one count. Just one base apart from a much larger clone, this may be a read error. This chain joins TRBV9 and TRBJ2-1; a weak D match, TRBD2 (5 bases). The better agreement between TRBJ2-7 and the DNA end casts doubt on the J call. From germline, CDR1 is SGDLS and CDR2 YYNGEE. There are 12 residues in the CDR3. The CDR3 here is CASSVGGLEQYF. The CDR3 region has the DNA TGTGCCAGCAGCGTAGGAGGGCTCGAGCAGTACTTC.

This clonotype appeared many times. V is TRBV5-1 and J is TRBJ1-2; D possibly corresponds to TRBD1 (5 bases). Germline V lookup: CDR1 SGHRS, CDR2 YFSETQ. V was clipped by 6 bases and J by 1 base, with 10 bases between them. The CDR3 contains 13 residues. The CDR3 loop is CASTVGGNYGYTF. The CDR3 DNA is TGCGCCAGCACCGTGGGGGGTAACTATGGCTACACCTTC.

This clonotype was counted many times. This chain uses TRBV5-1 with TRBJ2-3, with 7 bases matching TRBD2. V lost 5 bases to trimming and J lost 3 bases; unmatched junction nucleotides: 9. Germline values: CDR1 SGHRS, CDR2 YFSETQ. The CDR3 is 15 amino acids. This chain's CDR3 is CASSPGLVRTDTQYF. Here the CDR3 DNA reads TGCGCCAGCAGTCCTGGACTAGTGAGGACAGATACGCAGTATTTT.

The rearrangement links TRBV27 to TRBJ1-6; no firm D call. Germline V gives CDR1 MNHEY, CDR2 SMNVEV (reference sequence). This CDR3 region has 13 residues. V was pared by 5 bases and J by 6 bases, with 8 bases between. CDR3 in DNA: TGTGCCAGCAGTCGAGGAGCTAATTCACCCCTCCACTTT. It is translated as CASSRGANSPLHF.

This chain uses TRBV9 with TRBJ1-1; D unresolved. CDR1 is SGDLS, CDR2 YYNGEE, per germline. The V gene lost 0 bases and the J gene lost 1 base, with 7 bases spanning the gap. CDR3 length: 14 amino acids. Written as DNA, the CDR3 is TGTGCCAGCAGCGTAGTTGGAGAGAACACTGAAGCTTTCTTT. Residues: CASSVVGENTEAFF. Combining the CDR3 with reference TRBV9 and TRBJ1-1 gives the whole variable domain DSGVTQTPKHLITATGQRVTLRCSPRSGDLSVYWYQQSLDQGLQFLIQYYNGEERAKGNILERFSAQQFPDLHSELNLSSLELGDSALYFCASSVVGENTEAFFGQGTRLTVV.

Many counts were recorded for this clonotype. This chain links TRBV4-3 with TRBJ2-1, with D perhaps matching TRBD1 or TRBD2 (5 bases each). The V end was cut by 1 base, the J end by 1 base, with 8 bases between. There are 15 residues in the CDR3. Germline assignment: CDR1 LGHNA and CDR2 YSLEER. As DNA, the CDR3 is TGCGCCAGCAGCCAAGTATGGGGGTCCTACAATGAGCAGTTCTTC. This encodes CASSQVWGSYNEQFF.

The V call is TRBV7-9, the J call TRBJ2-1; weak D call: TRBD2 (5 bases). The CDR3 is made up of 18 amino acids. Between the trimmed V and J ends, which lost 4 bases and 0 bases, there was a span of 19 bases. Germline values: CDR1 SEHNR, CDR2 FQNEAQ (reference sequence). The CDR3 nucleotides read TGTGCCAGCAGCTCCCCATCGAGCGGCTATAGCTCCTACAATGAGCAGTTCTTC. Residues: CASSSPSSGYSSYNEQFF.

Ten or more counts support this clonotype. The rearrangement links TRBV2 to TRBJ1-4; D is uncertain. This CDR3 has 13 residues. Germline assignment: CDR1 SNHLY and CDR2 FYNNEI. V was trimmed by 8 bases and J by 10 bases, leaving 17 bases between them. CDR3 bases: TGTGCCAGCCACCTCGGTAGCGGTGGAAAACTGTTTTTT. Translated, it gives CASHLGSGGKLFF.

The chain is built from TRBV21-1 and TRBJ2-7; whether TRBD2, the table's D call, matches the DNA was not checked. TRBV21-1 corresponds to a pseudogene. The CDR3 has 17 amino acids. The CDR3 reads CASSKAHFSGSSYEQYF. Written as DNA, the CDR3 is TGTGCCAGCAGCAAAGCCCATTTTAGCGGCAGCTCCTACGAGCAGTACTTC.